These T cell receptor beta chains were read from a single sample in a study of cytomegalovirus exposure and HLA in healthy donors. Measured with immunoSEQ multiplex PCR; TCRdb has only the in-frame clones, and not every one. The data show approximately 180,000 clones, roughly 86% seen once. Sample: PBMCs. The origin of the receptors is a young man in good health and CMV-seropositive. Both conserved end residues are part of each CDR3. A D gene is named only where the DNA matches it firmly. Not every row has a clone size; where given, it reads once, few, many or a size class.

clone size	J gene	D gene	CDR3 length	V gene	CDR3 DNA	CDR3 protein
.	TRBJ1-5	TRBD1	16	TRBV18	TGTGCCAGCTCATCTACGGGACAGGGACCCAATCAGCCCCAGCATTTT	CASSSTGQGPNQPQHF
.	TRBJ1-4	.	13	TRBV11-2	TGTGCCAGCAGCTTAGGGGGGGGCCAAACGCTGTTTTTT	CASSLGGGQTLFF
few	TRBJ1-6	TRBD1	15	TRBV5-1	TGCGCCAGCAGCGGAAGGACAGGGGAGAATTCACCCCTCCACTTT	CASSGRTGENSPLHF
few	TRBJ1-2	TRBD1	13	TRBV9	TGTGCCAGCAGCGCAGGACAGGACTATGGCTACACCTTC	CASSAGQDYGYTF
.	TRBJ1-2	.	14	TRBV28	TGTGCCAGCAGTCCGCATTCAGAAAACTATGGCTACACCTTC	CASSPHSENYGYTF
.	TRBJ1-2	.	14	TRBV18	TGTGCCAGCTCACCAAACGGGTTGCGCTATGGCTACACCTTC	CASSPNGLRYGYTF
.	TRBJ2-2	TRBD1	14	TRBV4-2	TGTGCCAGCAGCCAAGATAGGGGGCCCGGGGAGCTGTTTTTT	CASSQDRGPGELFF
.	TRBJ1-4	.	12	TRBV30	TGTGCCTGGGCCGGAGGGTCGGGAAAACTGTTTTTT	CAWAGGSGKLFF
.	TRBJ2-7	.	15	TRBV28	TGTGCCAGCAGTTTATGGCGGGCTCCCTCCTACGAGCAGTACTTC	CASSLWRAPSYEQYF
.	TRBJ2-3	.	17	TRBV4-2	TGTGCCAGCAGCCAAGATGATGGGGGAGGACACACAGATACGCAGTATTTT	CASSQDDGGGHTDTQYF
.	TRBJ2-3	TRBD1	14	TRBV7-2	TGTGCCAGCAGCTTGACAGGGGGCACAGATACGCAGTATTTT	CASSLTGGTDTQYF
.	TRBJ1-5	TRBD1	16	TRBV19	TGTGCCAGTAGTAGGGACAGGGGGCCACACAATCAGCCCCAGCATTTT	CASSRDRGPHNQPQHF
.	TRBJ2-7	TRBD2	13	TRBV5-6	TGTGCCAGCAGCTGGACTAGCGGCTACGAGCAGTACTTC	CASSWTSGYEQYF
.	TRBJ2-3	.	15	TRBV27	TGTGCCAGCAGTTTCTCGCGGCTGACCCCAGATACGCAGTATTTT	CASSFSRLTPDTQYF
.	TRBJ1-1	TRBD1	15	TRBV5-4	TGTGCCAGCAGGGGGAATCAGGGGGCCGGCACTGAAGCTTTCTTT	CASRGNQGAGTEAFF
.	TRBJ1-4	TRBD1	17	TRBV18	TGTGCCAGCTCAAGAAACCCCGGGACAGTGATTAATGAAAAACTGTTTTTT	CASSRNPGTVINEKLFF
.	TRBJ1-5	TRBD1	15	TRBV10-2	TGCGCCAGCAGTGGAAACACAGGGGGAAATCAGCCCCAGCATTTT	CASSGNTGGNQPQHF